This T cell receptor beta chain was observed in a study of blood T cell repertoires in COVID-19. At the level of the study: Samples representing acute and convalescent COVID-19 were sourced from the United States, Italy and Spain. T cells, B-cell-depleted T cells, or PBMCs provided the cDNA or gDNA that served as material.

The CDR3 extends over 16 amino acids. Germline CDR1 MNHEY, CDR2 SMNVEV (reference sequence). V lost 4 bases, J lost 4 bases, and 8 bases stayed unmatched. Only one count was recorded for this clone. Repertoires were generated with immunoSEQ multiplex PCR, while TCRdb's copy carries only in-frame clones and drops some. The sample lists about 160,000 clones; roughly 88% were seen once. The receptor was derived from a woman of 80 years or more with active or convalescent COVID-19. The specimen sequenced was peripheral blood. The chain has TRBV27 and TRBJ1-2; 11 bases are shared with TRBD1. Here the CDR3 DNA reads TGTGCCAGCAGTTGGGACAGGGGGGCAGCTGGCTATGGCTACACCTTC. It is translated as CASSWDRGAAGYGYTF.